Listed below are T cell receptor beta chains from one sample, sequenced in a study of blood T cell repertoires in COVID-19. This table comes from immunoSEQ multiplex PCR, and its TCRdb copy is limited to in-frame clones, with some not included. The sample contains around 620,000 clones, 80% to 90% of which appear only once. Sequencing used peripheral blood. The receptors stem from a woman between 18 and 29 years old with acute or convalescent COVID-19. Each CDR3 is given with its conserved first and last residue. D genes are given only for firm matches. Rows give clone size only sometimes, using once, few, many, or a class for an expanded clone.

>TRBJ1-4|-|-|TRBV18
TGTGCCAGCTCACCGGGACTGGCTAATGAAAAACTGTTTTTT
CASSPGLANEKLFF
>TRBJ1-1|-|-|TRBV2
TGTGCCAGCCTCTTACGGGGAGGCACTGAAGCTTTCTTT
CASLLRGGTEAFF
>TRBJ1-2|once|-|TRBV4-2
TGTGCCAGCAGCCAAGGAGGAAACACAGGCTATGGCTACACCTTC
CASSQGGNTGYGYTF
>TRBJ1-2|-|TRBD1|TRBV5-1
TGCGCCAGCAGCTATCACAGGGGCACCAGTCCCAACTATGGCTACACCTTC
CASSYHRGTSPNYGYTF
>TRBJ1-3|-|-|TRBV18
TGTGCCAGCTCCCGGGGGGATCCTGGAAACACCATATATTTT
CASSRGDPGNTIYF
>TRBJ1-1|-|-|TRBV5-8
TGTGCCAGCAGCTACTCTGGGGGGACTGAAGCTTTCTTT
CASSYSGGTEAFF
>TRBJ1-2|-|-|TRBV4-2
TGTGCCAGCAGCCTCTTAACGACAGATGGCTACACCTTC
CASSLLTTDGYTF
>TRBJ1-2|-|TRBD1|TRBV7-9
TGTGCCAGCAGTTTCACCAGGGGGGCAAATGGCTACACCTTC
CASSFTRGANGYTF
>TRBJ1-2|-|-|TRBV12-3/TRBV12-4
TGTGCCAGCAGTTTACAGGGCTGGGGCTACACCTTC
CASSLQGWGYTF
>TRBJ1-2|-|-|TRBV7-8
TGTGCCAGCAGCCGGGACTCCTATGGCTACACCTTC
CASSRDSYGYTF
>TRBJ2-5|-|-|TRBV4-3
TGCGCCAGCGCCATCAATGGAGCCTCTGAGACCCAGTACTTC
CASAINGASETQYF
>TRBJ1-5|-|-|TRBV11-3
TGTGCCAGCAGCTTAGATCGAGGGTATAGCAATCAGCCCCAGCATTTT
CASSLDRGYSNQPQHF
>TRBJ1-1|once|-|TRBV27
TGTGCCAGCAGTTTATCCCCGGGGTTGAACACTGAAGCTTTCTTT
CASSLSPGLNTEAFF
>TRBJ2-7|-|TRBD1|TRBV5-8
TGTGCCAGCAGCTTTATAGCAGGGGGAAACGAGCAGTACTTC
CASSFIAGGNEQYF
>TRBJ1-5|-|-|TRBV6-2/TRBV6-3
TGTGCCAGCAGTTACGCGGGGGAAAGTCAGCCCCAGCATTTT
CASSYAGESQPQHF
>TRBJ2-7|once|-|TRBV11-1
TGTGCCAGCAGCTTTTTCCAGGGATACGAGCAGTACTTC
CASSFFQGYEQYF
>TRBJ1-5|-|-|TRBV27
TGTGCCAGCAGTCTCATTCAGGGGATGCATCAGCCCCAGCATTTT
CASSLIQGMHQPQHF
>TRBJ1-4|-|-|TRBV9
TGTGCCAGCAGCGGTAGCCCACAGGGAACTAATGAAAAACTGTTTTTT
CASSGSPQGTNEKLFF
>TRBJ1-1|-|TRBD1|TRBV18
TGTGCCAGCTCGGAGGGGACAGTCTCCACGGGTACTGAAGCTTTCTTT
CASSEGTVSTGTEAFF
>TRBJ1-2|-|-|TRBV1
TGCACCAGCAGCCAAGAGCTCGACAGGGGGCTTACCTTTGGTTATGGCTACACCTTC
CTSSQELDRGLTFGYGYTF
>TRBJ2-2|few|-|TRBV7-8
TGTGCCAGCCTTCAGGGTTCCGGGGAGCTGTTTTTT
CASLQGSGELFF
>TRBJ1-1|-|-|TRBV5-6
TGTGCCAGCAGCCCCGGGGGGAGCACTGAAGCTTTCTTT
CASSPGGSTEAFF